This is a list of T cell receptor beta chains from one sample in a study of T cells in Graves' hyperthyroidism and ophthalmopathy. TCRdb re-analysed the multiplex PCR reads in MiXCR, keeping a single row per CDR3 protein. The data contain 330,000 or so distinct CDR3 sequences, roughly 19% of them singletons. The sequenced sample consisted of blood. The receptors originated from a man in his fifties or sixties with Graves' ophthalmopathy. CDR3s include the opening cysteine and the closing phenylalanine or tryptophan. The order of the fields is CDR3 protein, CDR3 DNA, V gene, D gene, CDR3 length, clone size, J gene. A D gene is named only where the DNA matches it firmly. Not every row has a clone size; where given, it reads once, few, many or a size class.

CDR3aa: CATSRDAGAGNQPQHF; CDR3nt: TGTGCCACCAGCAGAGATGCAGGGGCGGGCAATCAGCCCCAGCATTTT; v_gene: TRBV15; d_gene: -; len: 16; abundance: -; j_gene: TRBJ1-5
CDR3aa: CASSEADGGDPYEQYF; CDR3nt: TGTGCCAGCAGTGAAGCGGATGGCGGGGACCCCTACGAGCAGTACTTC; v_gene: TRBV2; d_gene: -; len: 16; abundance: many; j_gene: TRBJ2-7
CDR3aa: CASRSSGGRASEQYF; CDR3nt: TGTGCCAGCAGGTCCTCTGGCGGGAGGGCCTCCGAGCAGTACTTC; v_gene: TRBV3-1; d_gene: TRBD2; len: 15; abundance: -; j_gene: TRBJ2-7
CDR3aa: CASSQDLWGQYGYTF; CDR3nt: TGTGCCAGCAGCCAAGATCTGTGGGGACAATATGGCTACACCTTC; v_gene: TRBV3-1; d_gene: -; len: 15; abundance: many; j_gene: TRBJ1-2
CDR3aa: CAWHLAGRGEQFF; CDR3nt: TGTGCCTGGCACTTAGCGGGGAGGGGTGAGCAGTTCTTC; v_gene: TRBV30; d_gene: TRBD2; len: 13; abundance: many; j_gene: TRBJ2-1
CDR3aa: CASSLYRTEAFF; CDR3nt: TGTGCCAGCAGCTTGTACCGGACTGAAGCTTTCTTT; v_gene: TRBV5-6; d_gene: -; len: 12; abundance: few; j_gene: TRBJ1-1
CDR3aa: CAFRRDFVDTQYF; CDR3nt: TGTGCCTTCCGGAGAGACTTCGTGGATACGCAGTATTTT; v_gene: TRBV10-3; d_gene: -; len: 13; abundance: few; j_gene: TRBJ2-3
CDR3aa: CAWSVDTDTQYF; CDR3nt: TGTGCCTGGAGCGTGGACACAGATACGCAGTATTTT; v_gene: TRBV30; d_gene: -; len: 12; abundance: -; j_gene: TRBJ2-3
CDR3aa: CASSSTKGIMNTEAFF; CDR3nt: TGTGCCAGCAGTTCAACCAAAGGGATAATGAACACTGAAGCTTTCTTT; v_gene: TRBV6-5; d_gene: -; len: 16; abundance: -; j_gene: TRBJ1-1
CDR3aa: CASSTPAGEQYF; CDR3nt: TGTGCCAGCAGTACCCCGGCCGGCGAGCAGTACTTC; v_gene: TRBV6-1; d_gene: -; len: 12; abundance: many; j_gene: TRBJ2-7
CDR3aa: CASSLSQTGFYNEQFF; CDR3nt: TGTGCCAGCAGTTTATCCCAGACAGGGTTTTACAATGAGCAGTTCTTC; v_gene: TRBV27; d_gene: TRBD1; len: 16; abundance: few; j_gene: TRBJ2-1
CDR3aa: CASSRGQGRNEQFF; CDR3nt: TGTGCCAGCAGCCGAGGACAGGGGAGGAATGAGCAGTTCTTC; v_gene: TRBV3-1; d_gene: TRBD1; len: 14; abundance: many; j_gene: TRBJ2-1
CDR3aa: CASSPPGTKNNEQFF; CDR3nt: TGTGCCAGCAGTCCTCCCGGGACTAAAAACAATGAGCAGTTCTTC; v_gene: TRBV28; d_gene: TRBD2; len: 15; abundance: once; j_gene: TRBJ2-1
CDR3aa: CASRDLSEAFF; CDR3nt: TGTGCCAGCAGGGATCTGAGTGAAGCTTTCTTT; v_gene: TRBV2; d_gene: -; len: 11; abundance: many; j_gene: TRBJ1-1
CDR3aa: CASSQVANTGELFF; CDR3nt: TGTGCCAGCAGCCAAGTAGCGAACACCGGGGAGCTGTTTTTT; v_gene: TRBV4-2; d_gene: -; len: 14; abundance: few; j_gene: TRBJ2-2
CDR3aa: CATSSGTSGYEQYF; CDR3nt: TGTGCCACCAGTTCCGGGACTAGCGGTTACGAGCAGTACTTC; v_gene: TRBV24-1; d_gene: TRBD2; len: 14; abundance: many; j_gene: TRBJ2-7
CDR3aa: CASSLAGPGNEQFF; CDR3nt: TGCGCCAGCAGCTTGGCGGGTCCGGGGAATGAGCAGTTCTTC; v_gene: TRBV5-1; d_gene: -; len: 14; abundance: -; j_gene: TRBJ2-1
CDR3aa: CASSTDRIHEKLFF; CDR3nt: TGTGCCAGCAGCACGGACAGGATCCATGAAAAACTGTTTTTT; v_gene: TRBV11-1; d_gene: TRBD1; len: 14; abundance: -; j_gene: TRBJ1-4
CDR3aa: CASSETGHQEYF; CDR3nt: TGTGCCAGCAGTGAGACGGGACACCAGGAGTACTTC; v_gene: TRBV6-2/TRBV6-3; d_gene: -; len: 12; abundance: -; j_gene: TRBJ2-7
CDR3aa: CASSFGANTGELFF; CDR3nt: TGTGCCAGCAGCTTCGGAGCGAACACCGGGGAGCTGTTTTTT; v_gene: TRBV11-2; d_gene: -; len: 14; abundance: many; j_gene: TRBJ2-2
CDR3aa: CASSSPAGATDTQYF; CDR3nt: TGTGCCAGCAGCTCGCCAGCGGGAGCCACAGATACGCAGTATTTT; v_gene: TRBV7-9; d_gene: TRBD2; len: 15; abundance: -; j_gene: TRBJ2-3
CDR3aa: CASQGPNYEQYF; CDR3nt: TGTGCTAGTCAGGGACCCAACTACGAGCAGTACTTC; v_gene: TRBV12-5; d_gene: -; len: 12; abundance: -; j_gene: TRBJ2-7
CDR3aa: CSARVAPGPIVSYEQYF; CDR3nt: TGCAGTGCTAGAGTGGCGCCGGGACCAATCGTCTCCTACGAGCAGTACTTC; v_gene: TRBV20-1; d_gene: -; len: 17; abundance: -; j_gene: TRBJ2-7
CDR3aa: CASSPDPRDRFIETQYF; CDR3nt: TGTGCCAGCTCACCAGACCCCCGGGACAGGTTCATCGAGACCCAGTACTTC; v_gene: TRBV18; d_gene: TRBD1; len: 17; abundance: many; j_gene: TRBJ2-5
CDR3aa: CSASRAGGRDTQYF; CDR3nt: TGCAGTGCTAGCCGGGCGGGAGGCAGAGATACGCAGTATTTT; v_gene: TRBV20-1; d_gene: TRBD2; len: 14; abundance: -; j_gene: TRBJ2-3
CDR3aa: CAWSSGTGEGSNQPQHF; CDR3nt: TGTGCCTGGAGCTCCGGGACAGGGGAAGGAAGCAATCAGCCCCAGCATTTT; v_gene: TRBV30; d_gene: TRBD1; len: 17; abundance: -; j_gene: TRBJ1-5
CDR3aa: CATSRALKGQNKSYTF; CDR3nt: TGTGCCACCAGCAGAGCGCTTAAGGGACAGAATAAGAGCTACACCTTC; v_gene: TRBV15; d_gene: TRBD1; len: 16; abundance: few; j_gene: TRBJ1-2
CDR3aa: CASGSGVSNQPQHF; CDR3nt: TGTGCTAGTGGTTCAGGGGTTAGCAATCAGCCCCAGCATTTT; v_gene: TRBV12-5; d_gene: -; len: 14; abundance: -; j_gene: TRBJ1-5
CDR3aa: CASSGTGLPTDTQYF; CDR3nt: TGTGCCAGCAGTGGGACGGGACTACCCACAGATACGCAGTATTTT; v_gene: TRBV14; d_gene: TRBD2; len: 15; abundance: -; j_gene: TRBJ2-3
CDR3aa: CSAIVGSSYEQYF; CDR3nt: TGCAGTGCTATCGTCGGGAGTTCCTACGAGCAGTACTTC; v_gene: TRBV20-1; d_gene: -; len: 13; abundance: many; j_gene: TRBJ2-7
CDR3aa: CSAYLLNNEQFF; CDR3nt: TGCAGTGCTTATCTACTTAACAATGAGCAGTTCTTC; v_gene: TRBV20-1; d_gene: -; len: 12; abundance: many; j_gene: TRBJ2-1
CDR3aa: CASSEGLAGAYEQYF; CDR3nt: TGTGCCAGCAGTGAAGGGCTAGCGGGAGCCTACGAGCAGTACTTC; v_gene: TRBV2; d_gene: TRBD2; len: 15; abundance: many; j_gene: TRBJ2-7
CDR3aa: CASSVGLAGGIHLPGELFF; CDR3nt: TGTGCCAGCAGCGTGGGACTAGCGGGAGGGATCCACCTCCCCGGGGAGCTGTTTTTT; v_gene: TRBV9; d_gene: TRBD2; len: 19; abundance: -; j_gene: TRBJ2-2
CDR3aa: CASTGPGNTIYF; CDR3nt: TGTGCCAGCACCGGGCCTGGAAACACCATATATTTT; v_gene: TRBV28; d_gene: -; len: 12; abundance: many; j_gene: TRBJ1-3
CDR3aa: CASTREGGNYGYTF; CDR3nt: TGTGCCAGCACTCGAGAGGGGGGGAACTATGGCTACACCTTC; v_gene: TRBV12-3/TRBV12-4; d_gene: -; len: 14; abundance: few; j_gene: TRBJ1-2
CDR3aa: CASSGLDRQRGYTF; CDR3nt: TGCGCCAGCAGTGGTTTGGACAGGCAAAGGGGCTACACCTTC; v_gene: TRBV10-2; d_gene: TRBD1; len: 14; abundance: many; j_gene: TRBJ1-2
CDR3aa: CASSQALGGTGELFF; CDR3nt: TGTGCCAGCAGCCAAGCCCTCGGGGGGACCGGGGAGCTGTTTTTT; v_gene: TRBV3-1; d_gene: TRBD2; len: 15; abundance: many; j_gene: TRBJ2-2
CDR3aa: CASSVESRGTEAFF; CDR3nt: TGTGCCAGCAGCGTAGAGTCCCGGGGCACTGAAGCTTTCTTT; v_gene: TRBV9; d_gene: -; len: 14; abundance: -; j_gene: TRBJ1-1
CDR3aa: CASSDVGGGTDTQYF; CDR3nt: TGCGCCAGCAGTGATGTTGGAGGGGGGACAGATACGCAGTATTTT; v_gene: TRBV10-1; d_gene: -; len: 15; abundance: -; j_gene: TRBJ2-3
CDR3aa: CASSLKGNQPQHF; CDR3nt: TGTGCCAGCAGTTTAAAGGGGAATCAGCCCCAGCATTTT; v_gene: TRBV28; d_gene: -; len: 13; abundance: many; j_gene: TRBJ1-5
CDR3aa: CASSLQRTSDVDTQYF; CDR3nt: TGTGCCAGCAGCCTCCAGCGGACTAGCGACGTAGATACGCAGTATTTT; v_gene: TRBV9; d_gene: TRBD2; len: 16; abundance: few; j_gene: TRBJ2-3
CDR3aa: CASSLVAGGRKFTQYF; CDR3nt: TGTGCCAGCAGCTTAGTAGCGGGAGGTCGAAAATTTACGCAGTATTTT; v_gene: TRBV7-9; d_gene: TRBD2; len: 16; abundance: many; j_gene: TRBJ2-3
CDR3aa: CASSFRSDRGPPSSYEQYF; CDR3nt: TGTGCCAGCAGTTTTCGGTCGGACAGGGGGCCGCCATCCTCCTACGAGCAGTACTTC; v_gene: TRBV28; d_gene: TRBD1; len: 19; abundance: once; j_gene: TRBJ2-7
CDR3aa: CASRPGQGNQPQHF; CDR3nt: TGTGCCAGCAGACCCGGACAGGGGAATCAGCCCCAGCATTTT; v_gene: TRBV28; d_gene: TRBD1; len: 14; abundance: many; j_gene: TRBJ1-5
CDR3aa: CASSFSGKTQYF; CDR3nt: TGTGCCAGCAGCTTCTCGGGGAAGACCCAGTACTTC; v_gene: TRBV5-5; d_gene: -; len: 12; abundance: many; j_gene: TRBJ2-5
CDR3aa: CASSLVTLGEQYF; CDR3nt: TGTGCCAGCAGTTTAGTGACTCTGGGGGAGCAGTACTTC; v_gene: TRBV27; d_gene: -; len: 13; abundance: -; j_gene: TRBJ2-7
CDR3aa: CASSVTGATGELFF; CDR3nt: TGTGCCAGCAGCGTTACCGGTGCCACCGGGGAGCTGTTTTTT; v_gene: TRBV9; d_gene: -; len: 14; abundance: -; j_gene: TRBJ2-2
CDR3aa: CASSTTVGLAFF; CDR3nt: TGTGCCAGCAGCACGACAGTAGGATTGGCTTTCTTT; v_gene: TRBV28; d_gene: -; len: 12; abundance: many; j_gene: TRBJ1-1
CDR3aa: CASSWAVNTGELFF; CDR3nt: TGTGCCAGTAGTTGGGCGGTGAACACCGGGGAGCTGTTTTTT; v_gene: TRBV19; d_gene: -; len: 14; abundance: -; j_gene: TRBJ2-2
CDR3aa: CASSTGTGEAFF; CDR3nt: TGTGCCAGCAGTACCGGGACAGGGGAAGCTTTCTTT; v_gene: TRBV12-3/TRBV12-4; d_gene: TRBD1; len: 12; abundance: many; j_gene: TRBJ1-1
CDR3aa: CASSQEGENEQFF; CDR3nt: TGTGCCAGCAGCCAAGAAGGGGAGAATGAGCAGTTCTTC; v_gene: TRBV3-1; d_gene: -; len: 13; abundance: -; j_gene: TRBJ2-1